This T cell receptor beta chain was sequenced during a study of blood T cell repertoires in COVID-19. CDR1 and CDR2 (germline): SNHLY, FYNNEI. V shed 3 bases, J shed 8 bases, and the junction held 8 bases outside the gene matches. The CDR3 length is 15 residues. TCRdb's table, derived via immunoSEQ multiplex PCR, lists solely in-frame clones and lacks some. The sample carries approximately 92,000 clones, roughly 82% recorded once. This chain connects TRBV2 to TRBJ2-1, with 9 bases lining up with TRBD1. Material: peripheral blood. This TCR was recovered from an older man with acute or convalescent COVID-19. The DNA of the CDR3 is TGTGCCAGCAGTGAGGACAGGGGCCGGCTGGATGAGCAGTTCTTC. Translation gives CASSEDRGRLDEQFF.